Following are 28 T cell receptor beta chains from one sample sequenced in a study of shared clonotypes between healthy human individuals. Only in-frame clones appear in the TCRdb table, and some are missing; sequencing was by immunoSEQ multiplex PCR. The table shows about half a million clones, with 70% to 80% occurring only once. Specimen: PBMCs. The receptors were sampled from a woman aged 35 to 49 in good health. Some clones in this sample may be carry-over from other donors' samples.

CDR3 in amino acids: CASSPRPSGTGGELFF. The CDR3 DNA follows: TGTGCCAGCAGCCCGCGGCCTAGCGGGACTGGCGGGGAGCTGTTTTTT. J is TRBJ2-2 and V is TRBV7-3; 9 nucleotides agree with TRBD2. Per germline, CDR1 SGHTA and CDR2 FQGTGA. Unmatched junction bases numbered 11, after V lost 5 bases and J lost 7 bases. CDR3 length: 16 amino acids. The full variable domain, completed using reference TRBV7-3 and TRBJ2-2, is GAGVSQTPSNKVTEKGKYVELRCDPISGHTALYWYRQSLGQGPEFLIYFQGTGAADDSGLPNDRFFAVRPEGSVSTLKIQRTERGDSAVYLCASSPRPSGTGGELFFGEGSRLTVL.

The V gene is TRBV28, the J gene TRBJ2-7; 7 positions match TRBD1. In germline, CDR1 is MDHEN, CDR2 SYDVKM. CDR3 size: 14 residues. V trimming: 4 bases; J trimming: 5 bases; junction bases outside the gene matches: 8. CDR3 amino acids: CASSSDRPLNEQYF. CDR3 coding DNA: TGTGCCAGCAGTTCGGACAGGCCCCTTAACGAGCAGTACTTC.

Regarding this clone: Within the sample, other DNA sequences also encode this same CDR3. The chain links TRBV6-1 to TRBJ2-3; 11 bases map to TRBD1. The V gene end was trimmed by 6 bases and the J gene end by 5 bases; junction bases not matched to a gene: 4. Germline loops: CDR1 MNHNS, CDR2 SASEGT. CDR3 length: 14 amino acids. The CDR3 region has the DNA TGTGCCAGCAGCGGACAGGGGGCGAGAGATACGCAGTATTTT. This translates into CASSGQGARDTQYF.

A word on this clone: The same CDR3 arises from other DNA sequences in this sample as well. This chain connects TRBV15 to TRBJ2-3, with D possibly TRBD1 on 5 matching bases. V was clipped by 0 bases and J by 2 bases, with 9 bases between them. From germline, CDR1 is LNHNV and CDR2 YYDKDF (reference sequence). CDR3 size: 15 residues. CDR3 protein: CATSRDRELTDTQYF. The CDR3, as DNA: TGTGCCACCAGCAGAGACAGGGAACTCACAGATACGCAGTATTTT.

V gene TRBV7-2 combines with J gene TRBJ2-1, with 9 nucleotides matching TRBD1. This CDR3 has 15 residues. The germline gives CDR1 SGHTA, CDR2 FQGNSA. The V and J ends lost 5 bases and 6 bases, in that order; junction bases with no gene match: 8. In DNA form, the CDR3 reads TGTGCCAGCAGCCGAGACAGGGGGGAGGTCAATGAGCAGTTCTTC. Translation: CASSRDRGEVNEQFF.

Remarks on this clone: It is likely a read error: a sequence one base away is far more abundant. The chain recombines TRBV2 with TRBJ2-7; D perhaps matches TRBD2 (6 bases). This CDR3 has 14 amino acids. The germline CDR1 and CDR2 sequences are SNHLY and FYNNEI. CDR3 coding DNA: TGTGCCAGCAAGTTCCGGGACTTGTCCTACGAGCAGCACTTC. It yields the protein CASKFRDLSYEQHF.

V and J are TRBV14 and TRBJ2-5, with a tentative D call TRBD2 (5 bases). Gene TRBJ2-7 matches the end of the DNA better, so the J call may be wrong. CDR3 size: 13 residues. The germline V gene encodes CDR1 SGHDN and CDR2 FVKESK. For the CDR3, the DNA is TGTGCCAGCAGCCAAGGTTCGGGGTACGAGCAGTACTTC. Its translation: CASSQGSGYEQYF.

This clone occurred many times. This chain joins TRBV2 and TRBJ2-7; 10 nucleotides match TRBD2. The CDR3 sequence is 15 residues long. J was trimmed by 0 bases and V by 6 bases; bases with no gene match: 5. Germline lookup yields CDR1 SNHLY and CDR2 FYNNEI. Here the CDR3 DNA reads TGTGCCAGCAGGCGACTAGCGGGCGTCTCCTACGAGCAGTACTTC. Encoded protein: CASRRLAGVSYEQYF. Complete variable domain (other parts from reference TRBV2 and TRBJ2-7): EPEVTQTPSHQVTQMGQEVILRCVPISNHLYFYWYRQILGQKVEFLVSFYNNEISEKSEIFDDQFSVERPDGSNFTLKIRSTKLEDSAMYFCASRRLAGVSYEQYFGPGTRLTVT.

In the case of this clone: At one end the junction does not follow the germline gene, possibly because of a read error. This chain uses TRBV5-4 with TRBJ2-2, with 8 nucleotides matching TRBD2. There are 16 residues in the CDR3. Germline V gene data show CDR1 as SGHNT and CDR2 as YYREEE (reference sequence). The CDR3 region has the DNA TGCGCCAGCAGCCTAAGGACTAGCTTCGGCACCGGGGAGCTGTTTTTT. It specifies CASSLRTSFGTGELFF.

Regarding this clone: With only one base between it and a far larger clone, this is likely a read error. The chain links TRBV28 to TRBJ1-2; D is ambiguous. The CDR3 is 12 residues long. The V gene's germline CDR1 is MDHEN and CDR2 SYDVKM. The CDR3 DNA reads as TGTGCCAGCAGTTTCGCGGAGTATGGCTACATCTTC. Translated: CASSFAEYGYIF.

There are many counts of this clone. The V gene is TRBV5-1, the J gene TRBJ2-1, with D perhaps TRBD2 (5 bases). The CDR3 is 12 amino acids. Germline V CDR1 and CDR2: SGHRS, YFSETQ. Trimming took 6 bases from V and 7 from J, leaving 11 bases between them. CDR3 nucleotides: TGCGCCAGCATGGCCACTAGGAATGAGCAGTTCTTC. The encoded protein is CASMATRNEQFF.

The CDR3 sequence is CASSILPTVETQYF. The CDR3 DNA sequence: TGTGCCAGTAGTATACTGCCTACGGTCGAGACCCAGTACTTC. The chain links TRBV19 to TRBJ2-5; D uncertain. V was cut by 2 bases and J by 5 bases, with 12 bases left in between. Germline assignment: CDR1 LNHDA and CDR2 SQIVND (reference sequence). This CDR3 spans 14 amino acids.

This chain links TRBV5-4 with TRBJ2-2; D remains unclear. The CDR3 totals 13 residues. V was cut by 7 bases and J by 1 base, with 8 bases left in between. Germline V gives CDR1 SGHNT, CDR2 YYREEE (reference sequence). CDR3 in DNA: TGTGCCAGCCACGAACAGAACACCGGGGAGCTGTTTTTT. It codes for CASHEQNTGELFF.

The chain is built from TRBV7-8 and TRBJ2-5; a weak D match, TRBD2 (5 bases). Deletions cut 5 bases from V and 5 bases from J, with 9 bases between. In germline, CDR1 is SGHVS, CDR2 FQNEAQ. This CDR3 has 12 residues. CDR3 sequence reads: CASSKTRETQYF. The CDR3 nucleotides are TGTGCCAGCAGCAAAACTAGGGAGACCCAGTACTTC.

In DNA, the CDR3 is TGTGCCTGGAGTCAGGGCTATGGCTACACCTTC. This gives the protein CAWSQGYGYTF. J is TRBJ1-2 and V is TRBV30; maybe TRBD1 (5 bases). The CDR3 is 11 residues long. Germline CDR1 reads GTSNPN; CDR2 reads SVGIG (reference sequence). Trimming left V 2 bases short and J 4 bases short, with 5 bases between.

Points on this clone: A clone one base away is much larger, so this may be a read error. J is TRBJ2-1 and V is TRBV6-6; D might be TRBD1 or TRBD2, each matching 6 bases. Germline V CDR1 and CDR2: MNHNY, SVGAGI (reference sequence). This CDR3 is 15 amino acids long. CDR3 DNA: TGTGCCAGCAGCCCGACTAGAGGGGGGCACAATGGGCAGTTCTTC. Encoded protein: CASSPTRGGHNGQFF.

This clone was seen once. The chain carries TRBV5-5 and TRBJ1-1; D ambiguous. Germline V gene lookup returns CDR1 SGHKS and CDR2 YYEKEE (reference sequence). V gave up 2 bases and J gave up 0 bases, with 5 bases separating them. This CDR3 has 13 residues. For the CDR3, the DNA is TGTGCCAGCAGCTTCGTGATGAACACTGAAGCTTTCTTT. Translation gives CASSFVMNTEAFF.

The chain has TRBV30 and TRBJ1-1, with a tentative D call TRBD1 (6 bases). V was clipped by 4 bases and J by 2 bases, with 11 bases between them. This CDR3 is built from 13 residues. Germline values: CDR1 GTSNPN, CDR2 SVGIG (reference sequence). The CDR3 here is CAWKGVRNTEAFF. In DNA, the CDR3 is TGTGCCTGGAAGGGGGTCCGAAACACTGAAGCTTTCTTT.

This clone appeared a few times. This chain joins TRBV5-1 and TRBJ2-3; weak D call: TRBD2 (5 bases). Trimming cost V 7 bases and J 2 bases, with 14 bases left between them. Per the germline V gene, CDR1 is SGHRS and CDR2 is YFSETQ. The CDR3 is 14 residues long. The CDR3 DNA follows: TGCGCCAGCGCCCCCGGGGTCTTCACAGATACGCAGTATTTT. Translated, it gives CASAPGVFTDTQYF.

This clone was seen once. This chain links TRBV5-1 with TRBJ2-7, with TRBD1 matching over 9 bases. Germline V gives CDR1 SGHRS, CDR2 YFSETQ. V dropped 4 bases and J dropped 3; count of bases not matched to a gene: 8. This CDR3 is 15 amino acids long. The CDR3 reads CASSAGQGKHYEQYF. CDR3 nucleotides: TGCGCCAGCAGCGCGGGACAGGGAAAGCACTACGAGCAGTACTTC. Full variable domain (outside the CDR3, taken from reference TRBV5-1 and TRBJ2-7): KAGVTQTPRYLIKTRGQQVTLSCSPISGHRSVSWYQQTPGQGLQFLFEYFSETQRNKGNFPGRFSGRQFSNSRSEMNVSTLELGDSALYLCASSAGQGKHYEQYFGPGTRLTVT.

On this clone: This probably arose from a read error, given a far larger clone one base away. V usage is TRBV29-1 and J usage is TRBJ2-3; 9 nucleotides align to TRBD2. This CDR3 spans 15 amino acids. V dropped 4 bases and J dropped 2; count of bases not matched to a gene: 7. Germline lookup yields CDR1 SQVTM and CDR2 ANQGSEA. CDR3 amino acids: CSVGLAGEVTDTQYF. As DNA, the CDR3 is TGCAGCGTTGGTTTAGCGGGAGAGGTCACAGATACGCAGTATTTT.

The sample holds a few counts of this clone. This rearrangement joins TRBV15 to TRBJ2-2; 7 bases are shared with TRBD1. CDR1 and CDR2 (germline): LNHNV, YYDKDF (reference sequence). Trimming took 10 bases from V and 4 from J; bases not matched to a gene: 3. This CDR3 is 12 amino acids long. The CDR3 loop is CAIRGSTGELFF. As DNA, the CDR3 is TGTGCCATCAGGGGGAGCACCGGGGAGCTGTTTTTT.

The CDR3 spells CASSPGQGRGWEAFF. CDR3 nucleotides: TGTGCCAGCAGCCCCGGACAGGGACGGGGGTGGGAAGCTTTCTTT. The V call is TRBV5-6, the J call TRBJ1-1; 8 bases match TRBD1. Germline V gene sequence: CDR1 SGHDT, CDR2 YYEEEE. With 4 bases clipped from V and 8 bases from J, the junction kept 13 bases outside the gene matches. This CDR3 has 15 amino acids.

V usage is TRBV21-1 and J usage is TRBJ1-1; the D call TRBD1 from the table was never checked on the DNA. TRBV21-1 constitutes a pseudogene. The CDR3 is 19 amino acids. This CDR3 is CASSKGPLGGQELNTEAFF. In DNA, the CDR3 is TGTGCCAGCAGCAAAGGCCCCCTGGGGGGACAGGAGCTGAACACTGAAGCTTTCTTT.

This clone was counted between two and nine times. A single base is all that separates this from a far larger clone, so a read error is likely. CDR3 sequence reads: CASSLGTGSGYGYTF. The DNA of the CDR3 is TGTGCCAGCAGCTTAGGGACAGGGTCCGGCTATGGCTACACCTTC. The chain combines TRBV11-2 with TRBJ1-2; TRBD1 matches at 8 bases. V lost 1 base, J lost 4 bases, and 5 bases stayed unmatched. The CDR3 spans 15 residues. CDR1 is SGHAT, CDR2 FQNNGV, per germline.

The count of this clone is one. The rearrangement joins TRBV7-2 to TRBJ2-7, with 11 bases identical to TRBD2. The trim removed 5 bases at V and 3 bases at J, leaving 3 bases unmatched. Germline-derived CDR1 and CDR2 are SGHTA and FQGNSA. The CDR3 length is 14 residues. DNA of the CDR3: TGTGCCAGCAGCCCAACTAGCGGGAGCTACGAGCAGTACTTC. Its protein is CASSPTSGSYEQYF. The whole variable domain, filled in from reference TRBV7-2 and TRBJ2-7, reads GAGVSQSPSNKVTEKGKDVELRCDPISGHTALYWYRQSLGQGLEFLIYFQGNSAPDKSGLPSDRFSAERTGGSVSTLTIQRTQQEDSAVYLCASSPTSGSYEQYFGPGTRLTVT.

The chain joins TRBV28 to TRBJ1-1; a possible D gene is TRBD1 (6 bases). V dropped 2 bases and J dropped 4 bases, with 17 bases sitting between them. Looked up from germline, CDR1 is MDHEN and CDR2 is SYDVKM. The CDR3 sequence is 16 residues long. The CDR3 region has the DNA TGTGCCAGCAGTTTAGGGGGAGCAGGGGTGAGCACTGAAGCTTTCTTT. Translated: CASSLGGAGVSTEAFF.

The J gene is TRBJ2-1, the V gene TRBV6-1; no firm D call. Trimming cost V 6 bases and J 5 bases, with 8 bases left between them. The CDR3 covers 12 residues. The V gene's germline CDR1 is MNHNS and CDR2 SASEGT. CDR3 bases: TGTGCCAGCAGGGCTCAGGACAATGAGCAGTTCTTC. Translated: CASRAQDNEQFF.